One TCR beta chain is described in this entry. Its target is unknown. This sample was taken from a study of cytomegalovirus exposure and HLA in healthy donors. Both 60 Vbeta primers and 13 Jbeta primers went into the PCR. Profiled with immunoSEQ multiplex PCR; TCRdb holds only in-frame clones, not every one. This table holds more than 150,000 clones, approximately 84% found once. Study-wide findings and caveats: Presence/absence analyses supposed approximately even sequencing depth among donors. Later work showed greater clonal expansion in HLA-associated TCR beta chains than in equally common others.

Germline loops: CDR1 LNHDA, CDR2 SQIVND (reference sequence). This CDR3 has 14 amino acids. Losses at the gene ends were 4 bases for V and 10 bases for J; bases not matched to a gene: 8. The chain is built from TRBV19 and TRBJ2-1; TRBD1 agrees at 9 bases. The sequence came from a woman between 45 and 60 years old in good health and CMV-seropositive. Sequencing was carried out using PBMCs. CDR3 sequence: CASSTWDRDHEQFF. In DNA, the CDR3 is TGTGCCAGTAGTACCTGGGACAGGGACCACGAGCAGTTCTTC.